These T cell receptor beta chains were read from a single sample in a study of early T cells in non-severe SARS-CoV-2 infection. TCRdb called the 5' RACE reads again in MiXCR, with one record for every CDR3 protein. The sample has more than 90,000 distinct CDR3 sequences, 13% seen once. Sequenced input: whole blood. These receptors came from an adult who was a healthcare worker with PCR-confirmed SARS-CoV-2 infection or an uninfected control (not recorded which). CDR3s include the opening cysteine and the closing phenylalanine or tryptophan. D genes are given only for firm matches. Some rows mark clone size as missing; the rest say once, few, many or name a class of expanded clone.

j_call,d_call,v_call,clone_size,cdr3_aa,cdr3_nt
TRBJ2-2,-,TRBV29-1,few,CSVERARTTGELFF,TGCAGCGTTGAAAGGGCGCGTACCACCGGGGAGCTGTTTTTT
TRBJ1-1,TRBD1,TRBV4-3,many,CASSQEQGAGEAFF,TGCGCCAGCAGCCAAGAGCAGGGGGCTGGTGAAGCTTTCTTT
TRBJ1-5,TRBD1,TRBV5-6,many,CASSLTGAQPQHF,TGTGCCAGCAGCTTAACAGGGGCGCAGCCCCAGCATTTT
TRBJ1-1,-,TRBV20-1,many,CSAPTGNTEAFF,TGCAGTGCTCCGACAGGGAACACTGAAGCTTTCTTT
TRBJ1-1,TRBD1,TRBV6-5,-,CASSRTDRGDAEAFF,TGTGCCAGCAGCCGTACGGACAGGGGAGATGCCGAAGCTTTCTTT
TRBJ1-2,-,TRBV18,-,CASSVTLQGAYGYTF,TGTGCCAGCTCCGTCACCCTGCAGGGCGCCTATGGCTACACCTTC
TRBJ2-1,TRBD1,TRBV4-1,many,CASSQSTGGLSVYNEQFF,TGCGCCAGCAGCCAAAGTACAGGGGGCCTTTCCGTATACAATGAGCAGTTCTTC
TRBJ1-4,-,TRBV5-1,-,CASSLGQRFEKLFF,TGCGCCAGCAGCTTGGGGCAGCGCTTTGAAAAACTGTTTTTT
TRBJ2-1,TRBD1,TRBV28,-,CASSFWTGVSNEQFF,TGTGCCAGCAGTTTTTGGACAGGGGTTTCCAATGAGCAGTTCTTC
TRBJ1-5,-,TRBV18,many,CASSPSGDSNQPQHF,TGTGCCAGCTCACCATCGGGGGACAGCAATCAGCCCCAGCATTTT
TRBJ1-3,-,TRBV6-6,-,CASSDRQAGNTIYF,TGTGCCAGCAGTGATAGACAGGCTGGAAACACCATATATTTT
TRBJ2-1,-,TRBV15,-,CATSRVPRTHYNEQFF,TGTGCCACCAGCAGAGTACCCAGGACCCACTACAATGAGCAGTTCTTC
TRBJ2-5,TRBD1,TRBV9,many,CASSVGYTGGQETQYF,TGTGCCAGCAGCGTAGGCTACACAGGGGGACAAGAGACCCAGTACTTC
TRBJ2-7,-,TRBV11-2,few,CASSLGQGTHEQYF,TGTGCCAGCAGCTTAGGCCAGGGTACCCACGAGCAGTACTTC
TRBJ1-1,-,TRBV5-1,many,CASSQGGNTEAFF,TGCGCCAGCAGCCAAGGTGGTAACACTGAAGCTTTCTTT
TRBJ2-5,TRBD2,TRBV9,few,CASSVGLAGARETQYF,TGTGCCAGCAGCGTGGGACTAGCGGGGGCGCGGGAGACCCAGTACTTC
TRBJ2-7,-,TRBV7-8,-,CASSLAPTSNEQYF,TGTGCCAGCAGCTTAGCGCCGACATCTAACGAGCAGTACTTC
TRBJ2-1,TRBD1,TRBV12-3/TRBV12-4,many,CASSFGTENYEQFF,TGTGCCAGCAGTTTTGGGACAGAGAACTATGAGCAGTTCTTC
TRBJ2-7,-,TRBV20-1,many,CSATRDPWGYEQYF,TGCAGTGCAACTCGGGACCCGTGGGGCTACGAGCAGTACTTC
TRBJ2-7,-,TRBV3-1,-,CASSRRTGDSSYEQYF,TGTGCCAGCAGCCGCCGAACGGGGGACTCATCCTACGAGCAGTACTTC
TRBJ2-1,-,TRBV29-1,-,CSAEGEKRLRRYNEQFF,TGCAGCGCCGAAGGGGAAAAGAGACTCCGCCGCTACAATGAGCAGTTCTTC
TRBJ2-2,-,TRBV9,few,CASSVAEGHGELFF,TGTGCCAGCAGCGTAGCTGAGGGGCACGGGGAGCTGTTTTTT
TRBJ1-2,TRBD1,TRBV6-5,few,CASASLWDRGSLGYTF,TGTGCCAGCGCCTCGCTATGGGACAGGGGGTCCCTTGGCTACACCTTC
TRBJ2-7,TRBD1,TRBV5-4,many,CASSLSGTGAYEQYF,TGTGCCAGCAGCTTGTCCGGGACAGGGGCCTACGAGCAGTACTTC
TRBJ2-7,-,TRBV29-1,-,CSVGSGSYEQYF,TGCAGCGTTGGAAGCGGGTCCTACGAGCAGTACTTC
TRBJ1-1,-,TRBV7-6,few,CASSLQEDTEAFF,TGTGCCAGCAGCCTACAAGAAGACACTGAAGCTTTCTTT
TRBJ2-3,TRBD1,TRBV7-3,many,CASSRTGANTDTQYF,TGTGCCAGCAGCCGGACAGGGGCTAACACAGATACGCAGTATTTT
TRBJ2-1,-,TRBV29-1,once,CSVGGAGENEQFF,TGCAGCGTTGGGGGGGCTGGGGAGAATGAGCAGTTCTTC
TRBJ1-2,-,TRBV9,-,CASSVEAVPYGYTF,TGTGCCAGCAGCGTAGAGGCGGTTCCCTATGGCTACACCTTC
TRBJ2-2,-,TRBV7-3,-,CASSFGQMNTGELFF,TGTGCCAGCAGCTTCGGACAGATGAACACCGGGGAGCTGTTTTTT
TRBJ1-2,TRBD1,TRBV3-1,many,CASSLLPGTEFYGYTF,TGTGCCAGCAGCCTACTACCCGGGACAGAATTTTATGGCTACACCTTC
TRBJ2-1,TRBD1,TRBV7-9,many,CASSGRDSINEQFF,TGTGCCAGCAGCGGCCGGGACAGTATCAATGAGCAGTTCTTC
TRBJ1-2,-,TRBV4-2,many,CASSQESGVVYGYTF,TGTGCCAGCAGCCAAGAATCCGGGGTGGTCTATGGCTACACCTTC
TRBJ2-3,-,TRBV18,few,CASSTGKTDTQYF,TGTGCCAGCTCGACCGGGAAAACAGATACGCAGTATTTT
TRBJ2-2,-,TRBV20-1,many,CSARGVGAPNTGELFF,TGCAGTGCTAGAGGAGTGGGGGCACCAAACACCGGGGAGCTGTTTTTT
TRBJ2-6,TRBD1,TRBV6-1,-,CASSSPPGQLSGANVLTF,TGTGCCAGCAGTTCACCCCCGGGACAGCTCTCTGGGGCCAACGTCCTGACTTTC
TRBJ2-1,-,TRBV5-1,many,CASSLIVDNEQFF,TGCGCCAGCAGCTTGATTGTCGACAATGAGCAGTTCTTC
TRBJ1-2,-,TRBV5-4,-,CASSSGQKTYGYTF,TGTGCCAGCAGCTCGGGACAAAAGACTTATGGCTACACCTTC
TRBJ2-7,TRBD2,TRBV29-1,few,CSIRASGIYEQYF,TGCAGCATTAGGGCTAGCGGTATCTACGAGCAGTACTTC
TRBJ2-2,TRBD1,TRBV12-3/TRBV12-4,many,CASSPLDRGHTGELFF,TGTGCCAGCAGTCCGCTCGACAGGGGGCACACCGGGGAGCTGTTTTTT
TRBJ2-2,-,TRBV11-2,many,CASGNTGELFF,TGTGCCAGCGGGAACACCGGGGAGCTGTTTTTT
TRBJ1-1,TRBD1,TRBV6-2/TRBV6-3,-,CASSRGTARPMDTEAFF,TGTGCCAGCAGCCGCGGGACAGCCAGACCGATGGACACTGAAGCTTTCTTT
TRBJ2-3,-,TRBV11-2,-,CASSLRMGPRTPLTDTQYF,TGTGCCAGCAGCTTAAGAATGGGCCCGCGGACTCCCCTCACAGATACGCAGTATTTT
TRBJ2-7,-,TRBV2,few,CASSDVTPSSYEQYF,TGTGCCAGCAGTGATGTCACCCCAAGCTCCTACGAGCAGTACTTC
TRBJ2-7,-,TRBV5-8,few,CASNVSPGTPNF,TGTGCCAGCAACGTTAGCCCCGGGACACCGAACTTC
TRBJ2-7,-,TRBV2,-,CASGLMRARQYF,TGTGCCAGCGGACTGATGCGCGCTCGGCAGTACTTC
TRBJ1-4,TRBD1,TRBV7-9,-,CASSFRDRDEKLFF,TGTGCCAGCAGCTTTAGGGACAGAGATGAAAAACTGTTTTTT
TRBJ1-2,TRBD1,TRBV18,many,CASSPGQGSYGYTF,TGTGCCAGCTCACCTGGACAGGGCTCCTATGGCTACACCTTC
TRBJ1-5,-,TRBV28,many,CASSRGQPNQPQHF,TGTGCCAGCAGTCGAGGACAGCCGAATCAGCCCCAGCATTTT
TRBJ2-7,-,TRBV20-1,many,CSARDGFRDEQYF,TGCAGTGCTAGAGATGGTTTCAGGGACGAGCAGTACTTC
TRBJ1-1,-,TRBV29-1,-,CSPTRNTEAFF,TGCAGCCCAACCAGGAACACTGAAGCTTTCTTT
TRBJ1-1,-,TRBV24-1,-,CATIGNSGAHTEAFF,TGTGCCACCATAGGGAACTCAGGGGCCCACACTGAAGCTTTCTTT
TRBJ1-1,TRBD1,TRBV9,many,CASSFGQGARTEAFF,TGTGCCAGCAGCTTCGGACAGGGGGCGCGAACTGAAGCTTTCTTT